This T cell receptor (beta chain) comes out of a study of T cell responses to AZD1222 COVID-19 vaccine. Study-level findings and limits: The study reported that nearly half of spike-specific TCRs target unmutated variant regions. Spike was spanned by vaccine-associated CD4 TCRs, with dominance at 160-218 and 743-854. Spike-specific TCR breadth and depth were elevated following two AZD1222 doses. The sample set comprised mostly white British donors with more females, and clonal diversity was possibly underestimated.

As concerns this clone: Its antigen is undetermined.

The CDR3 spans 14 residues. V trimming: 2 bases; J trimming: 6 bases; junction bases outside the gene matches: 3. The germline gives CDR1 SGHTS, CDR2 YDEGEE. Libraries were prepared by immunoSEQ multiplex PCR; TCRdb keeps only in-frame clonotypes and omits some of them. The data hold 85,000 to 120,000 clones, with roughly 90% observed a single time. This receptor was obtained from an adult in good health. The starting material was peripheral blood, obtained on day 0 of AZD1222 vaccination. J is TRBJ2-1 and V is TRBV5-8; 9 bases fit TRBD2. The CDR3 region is CASSFGGRGNEQFF. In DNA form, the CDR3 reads TGTGCCAGCAGCTTCGGCGGGAGGGGCAATGAGCAGTTCTTC. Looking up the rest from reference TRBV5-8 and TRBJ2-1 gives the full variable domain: EAGVTQSPTHLIKTRGQQATLRCSPISGHTSVYWYQQALGLGLQFLLWYDEGEERNRGNFPPRFSGRQFPNYSSELNVNALELEDSALYLCASSFGGRGNEQFFGPGTRLTVL.